This T cell receptor beta chain was captured in a study of radiotherapy plus CTLA-4 blockade in lung cancer. Looking at the study overall: Objective responses emerged in roughly 20% of patients, and about 30% attained disease control.

Focal radiation was given together with CTLA-4 blockade (ipilimumab) to patients with chemo-refractory metastatic non-small-cell lung cancer. This clone has more than one count but fewer than ten. The antigen is unknown. The assay was immunoSEQ multiplex PCR, and TCRdb's table has in-frame clones only and misses some. The sample holds about 43,000 clones, roughly 67% seen once. The study's findings and limits: In blood, TCR clones derived from the tumor expanded after radiotherapy plus ipilimumab.

Germline CDR1 KGHSH, CDR2 LQKENI. Trimming stripped 5 bases from V and 7 bases from J, with 11 bases between. The CDR3 has 13 residues. This TCR derives from a human donor with non-small cell lung cancer who had a partial response to radiotherapy plus ipilimumab. The chain employs TRBV18 and TRBJ1-4, with D perhaps matching TRBD1 (6 bases). This material consisted of peripheral blood, taken from a patient treated with radiotherapy plus ipilimumab. CDR3 protein: CASSWTEGEKLFF. For the CDR3, the DNA is TGTGCCAGCTCATGGACAGAGGGTGAAAAACTGTTTTTT. Based on the CDR3 plus reference TRBV18 and TRBJ1-4, the full variable domain is NAGVMQNPRHLVRRRGQEARLRCSPMKGHSHVYWYRQLPEEGLKFMVYLQKENIIDESGMPKERFSAEFPKEGPSILRIQQVVRGDSAAYFCASSWTEGEKLFFGSGTQLSVL.